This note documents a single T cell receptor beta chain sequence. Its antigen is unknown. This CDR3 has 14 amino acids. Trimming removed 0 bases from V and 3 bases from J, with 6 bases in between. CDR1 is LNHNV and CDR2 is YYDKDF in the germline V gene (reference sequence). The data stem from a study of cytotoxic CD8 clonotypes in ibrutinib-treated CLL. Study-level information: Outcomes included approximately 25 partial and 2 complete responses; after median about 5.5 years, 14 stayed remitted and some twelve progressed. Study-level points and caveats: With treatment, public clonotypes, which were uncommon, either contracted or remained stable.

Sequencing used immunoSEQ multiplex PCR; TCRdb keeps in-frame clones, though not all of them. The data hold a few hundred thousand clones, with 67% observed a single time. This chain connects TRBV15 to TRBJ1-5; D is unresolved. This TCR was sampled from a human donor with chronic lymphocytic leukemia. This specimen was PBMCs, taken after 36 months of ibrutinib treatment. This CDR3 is CATSRDVYNQPQHF. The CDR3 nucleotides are TGTGCCACCAGCAGAGATGTCTACAATCAGCCCCAGCATTTT.